The entry that follows covers one T cell receptor beta chain sequence. This record comes from a study of technical replicates of blood from a handful of donors. The protocol was immunoSEQ multiplex PCR, while the TCRdb copy is restricted to in-frame clones and leaves out a portion. The table records approximately 69,000 clones, over 75% of them present only once. Germline CDR1 and CDR2: SGHTA and FQGNSA. There are 13 residues in the CDR3. V was trimmed by 10 bases and J by 0 bases, leaving 9 bases between them. Sequenced: PBMCs. The chain combines TRBV7-2 with TRBJ2-2; the D is unclear. This TCR derives from a human donor in good health. Some clones in this sample may be carry-over from other donors' samples. The CDR3 loop reads CATKAPNTGELFF. For the CDR3, the DNA is TGTGCCACAAAAGCACCGAACACCGGGGAGCTGTTTTTT. The variable domain in full, completed from reference TRBV7-2 and TRBJ2-2, reads GAGVSQSPSNKVTEKGKDVELRCDPISGHTALYWYRQSLGQGLEFLIYFQGNSAPDKSGLPSDRFSAERTGGSVSTLTIQRTQQEDSAVYLCATKAPNTGELFFGEGSRLTVL.